A single sample gave rise to the 24 T cell receptor beta chains below, sequenced in a study of shared clonotypes between healthy human individuals. TCRdb's copy holds only in-frame clones and misses some; the assay was immunoSEQ multiplex PCR. The profile shows 2 million to 2.5 million clones, roughly 91% of them singletons. Naive CD8 isolation took CD45RO-negative cells positively selected for CCR7 and excluded terminally differentiated effector memory CD45RA+ cells. The sequencing input was naive CD8+ T cells from PBMCs. The receptors shown here come from a man between 18 and 35 years old in good health. Some clones in this sample may be carry-over from other donors' samples.

The V gene is TRBV15, the J gene TRBJ2-5; D is undetermined. The germline gives CDR1 LNHNV, CDR2 YYDKDF (reference sequence). The CDR3 has 15 amino acids. V gave up 4 bases and J gave up 0 bases, with 12 bases separating them. CDR3 sequence reads: CATSTSDWDQETQYF. CDR3 DNA: TGTGCCACCAGCACTTCAGATTGGGACCAAGAGACCCAGTACTTC.

This chain connects TRBV9 to TRBJ2-7, with D unresolved. The V end was cut by 4 bases, the J end by 3 bases, with 11 bases between. The CDR3 runs to 13 residues. Germline V gene lookup returns CDR1 SGDLS and CDR2 YYNGEE. The CDR3 nucleotides read TGTGCCAGCAGCTTCCGGCCGGACTACGAGCAGTACTTC. As protein: CASSFRPDYEQYF.

The V call is TRBV27, the J call TRBJ2-3; 12 positions match TRBD2. CDR3 length: 18 residues. Per germline, CDR1 MNHEY and CDR2 SMNVEV (reference sequence). J lost 2 bases, V lost 3 bases, and 9 bases had no gene match. The CDR3 nucleotides read TGTGCCAGCAGTTTTACTGAAGGACTAGCGGGGTTCACAGATACGCAGTATTTT. Its protein is CASSFTEGLAGFTDTQYF.

The chain is built from TRBV18 and TRBJ1-2; D unclear. CDR1 and CDR2 from the germline V gene are KGHSH and LQKENI. CDR3 length: 13 amino acids. Trimming removed 2 bases at V and 1 base at J, with 5 bases between. The CDR3 DNA reads TGTGCCAGCTCACCAGGGGATAACTATGGCTACACCTTC. Protein: CASSPGDNYGYTF.

The chain links TRBV5-6 to TRBJ1-4; 8 bases line up with TRBD1. CDR1 and CDR2 from the germline V gene are SGHDT and YYEEEE. CDR3 size: 15 residues. Germline trimming cut 4 bases from V and 1 base from J; bases unmatched to any gene: 3. The CDR3 loop is CASSGQGGTNEKLFF. DNA for the CDR3: TGTGCCAGCAGCGGACAGGGCGGAACTAATGAAAAACTGTTTTTT.

This clone was counted only a few times. V gene TRBV30 combines with J gene TRBJ1-5; no reliable D call. V lost 3 bases and J lost 2, with 5 bases in between. Germline assignment: CDR1 GTSNPN and CDR2 SVGIG (reference sequence). The CDR3 spans 12 residues. DNA for the CDR3: TGTGCCTGGAGAATCGGCAATCAGCCCCAGCATTTT. This gives the protein CAWRIGNQPQHF. Full variable domain (missing parts from reference TRBV30 and TRBJ1-5): SQTIHQWPATLVQPVGSPLSLECTVEGTSNPNLYWYRQAAGRGLQLLFYSVGIGQISSEVPQNLSASRPQDRQFILSSKKLLLSDSGFYLCAWRIGNQPQHFGDGTRLSIL.

In the case of this clone: The sample has other DNA sequences that encode this CDR3 too. The chain employs TRBV11-2 and TRBJ2-1; no reliable D call. V was cut by 1 base and J by 7 bases, with 8 bases left in between. The CDR3 loop spans 13 amino acids. CDR1 and CDR2 (germline): SGHAT, FQNNGV. The CDR3 sequence is CASSLGGYNEQFF. DNA for the CDR3: TGTGCCAGCAGCTTAGGGGGATATAATGAGCAGTTCTTC. Full variable domain (rest looked up from reference TRBV11-2 and TRBJ2-1): EAGVAQSPRYKIIEKRQSVAFWCNPISGHATLYWYQQILGQGPKLLIQFQNNGVVDDSQLPKDRFSAERLKGVDSTLKIQPAKLEDSAVYLCASSLGGYNEQFFGPGTRLTVL.

The chain joins TRBV7-3 to TRBJ2-1, with a tentative D call TRBD2 (5 bases). CDR3 length equals 13 residues. V shed 5 bases and J shed 8 bases, with 13 bases lying between them. Germline assignment: CDR1 SGHTA and CDR2 FQGTGA. CDR3 nucleotide sequence: TGTGCCAGCAGCCCCGGGGTGGTGGATGAGCAGTTCTTC. Its translation is CASSPGVVDEQFF. The complete variable domain, with remaining parts taken from reference TRBV7-3 and TRBJ2-1, reads GAGVSQTPSNKVTEKGKYVELRCDPISGHTALYWYRQSLGQGPEFLIYFQGTGAADDSGLPNDRFFAVRPEGSVSTLKIQRTERGDSAVYLCASSPGVVDEQFFGPGTRLTVL.

The V and J genes are TRBV5-6 and TRBJ1-4; D is possibly TRBD1 (5 bases). The CDR3 runs to 17 residues. Trimming removed 2 bases from V and 7 bases from J, with 21 bases in between. In germline, CDR1 is SGHDT, CDR2 YYEEEE. CDR3 loop: CASSFTPGWGESEKLFF. The CDR3 nucleotides read TGTGCCAGCAGCTTCACTCCAGGGTGGGGAGAGAGTGAAAAACTGTTTTTT.

V usage is TRBV6-5 and J usage is TRBJ2-5; D call uncertain. With the DNA end fitting TRBJ2-7 better, the J assignment may be wrong. The CDR3 consists of 12 residues. The germline CDR1 and CDR2 sequences are MNHEY and SVGAGI. The CDR3 nucleotides are TGTGCCAGCAGTTATGGCCCAAACGAGCAGTACTTC. It specifies CASSYGPNEQYF.

The chain uses TRBV9 and TRBJ1-2, with 10 bases that match TRBD1. Trimming took 2 bases from V and 4 from J; bases not matched to a gene: 11. The CDR3 is 17 residues long. The germline V gene has CDR1 SGDLS and CDR2 YYNGEE. The CDR3 reads CASSVGDRGPLAYGYTF. The CDR3 DNA reads as TGTGCCAGCAGCGTCGGAGACAGGGGGCCGTTGGCCTATGGCTACACCTTC.

The CDR3 is CASSAGADNYEQYF. As DNA, the CDR3 is TGTGCCAGCTCCGCGGGGGCAGATAACTACGAGCAGTACTTC. V gene TRBV9 combines with J gene TRBJ2-7, with D perhaps TRBD2 (7 bases). This CDR3 has 14 residues. CDR1 is SGDLS, CDR2 YYNGEE, per germline. V dropped 7 bases and J dropped 3 bases, with 17 bases sitting between them.

The rearrangement uses TRBV28 and TRBJ2-7; D is unresolved. Germline CDR1 and CDR2: MDHEN and SYDVKM. The CDR3 covers 14 residues. V was shortened by 6 bases and J by 1 base, with 13 bases between the two germline ends. CDR3 coding DNA: TGTGCCAGCAGCCGCCCCCCTCCTTCCTACGAGCAGTACTTC. Its translation: CASSRPPPSYEQYF. The full variable domain, its missing parts supplied by reference TRBV28 and TRBJ2-7, is DVKVTQSSRYLVKRTGEKVFLECVQDMDHENMFWYRQDPGLGLRLIYFSYDVKMKEKGDIPEGYSVSREKKERFSLILESASTNQTSMYLCASSRPPPSYEQYFGPGTRLTVT.

The chain carries TRBV28 and TRBJ2-4; 8 positions match TRBD2. In germline, CDR1 is MDHEN, CDR2 SYDVKM. CDR3 length: 11 amino acids. V lost 11 bases and J lost 12; bases outside the gene matches: 9. The CDR3, as DNA: TGTGCCCACGGTCGGGGGGGGAATCAGTACTTC. Protein: CAHGRGGNQYF.

The chain combines TRBV28 with TRBJ2-7; 7 nucleotides match TRBD2. This CDR3 region has 13 residues. The germline CDR1 and CDR2 sequences are MDHEN and SYDVKM. The V gene end was trimmed by 4 bases and the J gene end by 2 bases; junction bases not matched to a gene: 2. The CDR3 DNA follows: TGTGCCAGCAGTTGGACTAGTACCTACGAGCAGTACTTC. Protein sequence: CASSWTSTYEQYF.

The rearrangement uses TRBV27 and TRBJ2-6; unclear D gene. Per germline, CDR1 MNHEY and CDR2 SMNVEV (reference sequence). There are 18 residues in the CDR3. The germline V and J ends were trimmed by 2 bases and 1 base, with 15 bases remaining between them. The CDR3 spells CASSLVPSAASGANVLTF. In DNA, the CDR3 is TGTGCCAGCAGTTTAGTTCCCTCGGCCGCGTCTGGGGCCAACGTCCTGACTTTC.

The chain combines TRBV7-9 with TRBJ2-5; 7 positions match TRBD2. Germline-derived CDR1 and CDR2 are SEHNR and FQNEAQ (reference sequence). The CDR3 length is 16 residues. V lost 1 base to trimming and J lost 0 bases; unmatched junction nucleotides: 5. The CDR3 DNA is TGTGCCAGCAGCTTAGTAGTTCGGGGGGACCAAGAGACCCAGTACTTC. Its translation: CASSLVVRGDQETQYF.

This clone has a single count. The chain has TRBV4-1 and TRBJ2-1, with 10 bases that match TRBD2. The V gene end was trimmed by 3 bases and the J gene end by 6 bases; junction bases not matched to a gene: 8. This CDR3 has 16 residues. Per the germline V gene, CDR1 is MGHRA and CDR2 is YSYEKL. CDR3 in amino acids: CASSHTGTSEFNEQFF. The CDR3 DNA reads as TGCGCCAGCAGCCATACCGGGACTAGCGAATTCAATGAGCAGTTCTTC.

The V and J genes are TRBV11-2 and TRBJ2-7; a possible D gene is TRBD1 (6 bases). The V gene's germline CDR1 is SGHAT and CDR2 FQNNGV. Trimming pared 1 base from V and 4 bases from J, leaving 11 bases between. CDR3 length: 14 amino acids. CDR3 nucleotide sequence: TGTGCCAGCAGCTTAGGTCCCAGGGGTTACGAGCAGTACTTC. As protein: CASSLGPRGYEQYF.

The chain combines TRBV1 with TRBJ2-4; the DNA was not used to check the table's D call, TRBD2. TRBV1 is tagged as a pseudogene. The CDR3 has 19 amino acids. The CDR3 DNA reads TGCACCAGCAGCCGCCCCGGGACTAGCGGGAGGGTGGCCAAAAACATTCAGTACTTC. This translates into CTSSRPGTSGRVAKNIQYF.

As concerns this clone: This sample includes further DNA sequences coding for the same CDR3. The V call is TRBV28, the J call TRBJ1-1; TRBD1 is a possible D gene (6 bases). CDR3 length: 14 amino acids. Looked up from germline, CDR1 is MDHEN and CDR2 is SYDVKM. V was shortened by 2 bases and J by 1 base, with 8 bases between the two germline ends. This CDR3 is CASSLRGGNTEAFF. The CDR3 DNA follows: TGTGCCAGCAGTTTAAGGGGGGGGAACACTGAAGCTTTCTTT.

This rearrangement joins TRBV6-1 to TRBJ2-3; 7 bases match TRBD1. With 3 bases clipped from V and 4 bases from J, the junction kept 19 bases outside the gene matches. This CDR3 spans 19 amino acids. CDR1 is MNHNS, CDR2 SASEGT, per germline. CDR3 sequence reads: CASSDPDRIQISFPDTQYF. The CDR3 nucleotides read TGTGCCAGCAGTGATCCGGACAGGATCCAGATATCCTTTCCAGATACGCAGTATTTT.

V is TRBV28 and J is TRBJ2-6; weak D call: TRBD1 (5 bases). The CDR3 is 13 residues long. The germline V gene encodes CDR1 MDHEN and CDR2 SYDVKM. Trimming removed 10 bases at V and 1 base at J, with 8 bases between. The CDR3 sequence: CATRQSGANVLTF. DNA of the CDR3: TGTGCCACCAGACAGTCTGGGGCCAACGTCCTGACTTTC.

J is TRBJ2-1 and V is TRBV4-1; 9 bases match TRBD2. CDR1 is MGHRA and CDR2 is YSYEKL in the germline V gene. With 7 bases clipped from V and 10 bases from J, the junction kept 11 bases outside the gene matches. The CDR3 length is 14 residues. The CDR3 DNA is TGCGCCAGCAAGAGGCGGGAGGGCCTAGGGGAGCAGTTCTTC. Its protein product is CASKRREGLGEQFF.